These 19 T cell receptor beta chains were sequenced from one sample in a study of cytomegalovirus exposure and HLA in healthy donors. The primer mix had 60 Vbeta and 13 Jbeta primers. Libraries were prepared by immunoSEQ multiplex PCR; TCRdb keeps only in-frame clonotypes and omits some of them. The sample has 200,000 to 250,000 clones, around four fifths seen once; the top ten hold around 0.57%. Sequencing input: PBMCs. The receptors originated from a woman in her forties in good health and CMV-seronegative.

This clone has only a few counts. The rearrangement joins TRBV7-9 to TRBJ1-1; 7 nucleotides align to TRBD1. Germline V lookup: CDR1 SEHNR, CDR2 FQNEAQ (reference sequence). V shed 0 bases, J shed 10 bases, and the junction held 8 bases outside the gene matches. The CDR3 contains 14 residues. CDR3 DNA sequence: TGTGCCAGCAGCTTAGCGTCCACAGGGGTTCGAGCTTTCTTT. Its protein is CASSLASTGVRAFF.

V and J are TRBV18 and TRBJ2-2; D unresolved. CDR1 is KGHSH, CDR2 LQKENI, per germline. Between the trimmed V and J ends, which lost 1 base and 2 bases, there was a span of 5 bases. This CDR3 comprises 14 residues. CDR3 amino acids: CASSPQLNTGELFF. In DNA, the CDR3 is TGTGCCAGCTCACCACAACTAAACACCGGGGAGCTGTTTTTT.

CDR3 bases: TGTGCCATCAGTGAGGGGGGCCCAGCAACTAATGAAAAACTGTTTTTT. Protein: CAISEGGPATNEKLFF. The V call is TRBV10-3, the J call TRBJ1-4; perhaps TRBD1 as D (6 bases). Per the germline V gene, CDR1 is ENHRY and CDR2 is SYGVKD. The CDR3 runs 16 residues. V was trimmed by 2 bases and J by 0 bases, leaving 10 bases between them.

CDR3 coding DNA: TGTGCCAGCAGCTACGGGACAGGGGGGACTGAAGCTTTCTTT. This sequence encodes CASSYGTGGTEAFF. This sequence joins TRBV5-4 and TRBJ1-1, with 11 nucleotides matching TRBD1. This CDR3 is 14 amino acids long. The germline V gene encodes CDR1 SGHNT and CDR2 YYREEE (reference sequence). V lost 3 bases and J lost 5; bases outside the gene matches: 3. Complete variable domain (other parts from reference TRBV5-4 and TRBJ1-1): ETGVTQSPTHLIKTRGQQVTLRCSSQSGHNTVSWYQQALGQGPQFIFQYYREEENGRGNFPPRFSGLQFPNYSSELNVNALELDDSALYLCASSYGTGGTEAFFGQGTRLTVV.

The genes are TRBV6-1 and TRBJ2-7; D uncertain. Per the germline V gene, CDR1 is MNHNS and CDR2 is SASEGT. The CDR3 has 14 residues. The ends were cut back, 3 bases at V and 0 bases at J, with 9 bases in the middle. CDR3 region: CASSDSSISYEQYF. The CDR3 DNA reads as TGTGCCAGCAGTGATAGTTCGATCTCCTACGAGCAGTACTTC.

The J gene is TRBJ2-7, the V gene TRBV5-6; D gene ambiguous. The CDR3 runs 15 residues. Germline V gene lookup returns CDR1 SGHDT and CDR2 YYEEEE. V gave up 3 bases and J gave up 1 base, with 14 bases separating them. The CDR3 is CASSSLPESSYEQYF. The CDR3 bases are TGTGCCAGCAGCTCATTGCCCGAGAGTTCCTACGAGCAGTACTTC.

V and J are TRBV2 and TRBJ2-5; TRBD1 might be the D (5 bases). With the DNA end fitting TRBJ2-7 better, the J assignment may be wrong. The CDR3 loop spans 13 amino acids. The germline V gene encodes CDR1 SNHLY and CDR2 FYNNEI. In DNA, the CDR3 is TGTGCCAGCAGCAGCAGGGTCTTCTACGAGCAGTACTTC. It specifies CASSSRVFYEQYF.

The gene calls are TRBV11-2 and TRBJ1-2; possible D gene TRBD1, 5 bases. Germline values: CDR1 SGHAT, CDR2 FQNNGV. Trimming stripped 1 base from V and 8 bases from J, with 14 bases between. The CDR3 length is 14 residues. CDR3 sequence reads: CASSLAGGQEGYTF. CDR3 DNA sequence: TGTGCCAGCAGCTTAGCGGGGGGTCAGGAGGGCTACACCTTC.

CDR3 bases: TGTGCCAGTAGTATGACTAGCGGGCCTAGGGAGCTGTTTTTT. Translation gives CASSMTSGPRELFF. V and J are TRBV19 and TRBJ2-2; 10 bases are shared with TRBD2. The J segment lost 9 bases and the V segment lost 3 bases, leaving 4 bases of the junction unmatched. The CDR3 loop spans 14 amino acids. CDR1 and CDR2 (germline): LNHDA, SQIVND (reference sequence).

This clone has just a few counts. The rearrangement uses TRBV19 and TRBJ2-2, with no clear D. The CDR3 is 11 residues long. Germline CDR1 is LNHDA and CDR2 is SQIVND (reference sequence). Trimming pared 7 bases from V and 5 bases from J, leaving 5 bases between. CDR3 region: CASKRTGELFF. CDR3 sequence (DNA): TGTGCCAGTAAACGGACCGGGGAGCTGTTTTTT.

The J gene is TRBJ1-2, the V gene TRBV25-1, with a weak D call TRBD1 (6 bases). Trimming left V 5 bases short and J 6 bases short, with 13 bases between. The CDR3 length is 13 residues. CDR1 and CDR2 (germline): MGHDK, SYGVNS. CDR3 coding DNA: TGTGCCAGCAGTTACCTAGACAGGAATGGCTACACCTTC. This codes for CASSYLDRNGYTF.

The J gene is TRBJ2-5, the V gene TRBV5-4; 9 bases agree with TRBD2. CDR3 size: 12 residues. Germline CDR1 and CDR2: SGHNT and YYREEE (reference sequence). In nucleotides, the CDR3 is TGTGCAGCGGGGGGCCCCCAAGAGACCCAGTACTTC. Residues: CAAGGPQETQYF.

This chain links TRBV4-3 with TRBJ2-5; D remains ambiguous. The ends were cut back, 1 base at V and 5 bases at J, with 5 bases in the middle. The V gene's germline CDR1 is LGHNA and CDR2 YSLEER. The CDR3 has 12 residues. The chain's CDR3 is CASSQGRETQYF. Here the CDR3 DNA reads TGCGCCAGCAGCCAAGGCCGGGAGACCCAGTACTTC.

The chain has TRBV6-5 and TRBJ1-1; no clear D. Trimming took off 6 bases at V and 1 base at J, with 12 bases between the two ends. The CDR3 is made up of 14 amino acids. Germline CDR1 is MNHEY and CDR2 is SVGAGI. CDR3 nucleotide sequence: TGTGCCAGCAGAGAGGCACACGGGAACACTGAAGCTTTCTTT. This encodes CASREAHGNTEAFF.

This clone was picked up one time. The DNA for the CDR3 is TGTGCCAGTAGTATAGGGGGCGGCTTCTATGGCTACACCTTC. Protein sequence: CASSIGGGFYGYTF. The V and J genes are TRBV19 and TRBJ1-2, with D maybe TRBD1 (5 bases). V was pared by 1 base and J by 4 bases, with 10 bases between. The germline gives CDR1 LNHDA, CDR2 SQIVND (reference sequence). The CDR3 is 14 residues long.

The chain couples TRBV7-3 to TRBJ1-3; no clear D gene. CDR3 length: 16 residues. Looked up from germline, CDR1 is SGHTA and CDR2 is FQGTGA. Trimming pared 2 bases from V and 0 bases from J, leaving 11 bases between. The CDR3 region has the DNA TGTGCCAGCAGCTTAGGCCCCTCAGTCTCTGGAAACACCATATATTTT. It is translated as CASSLGPSVSGNTIYF.

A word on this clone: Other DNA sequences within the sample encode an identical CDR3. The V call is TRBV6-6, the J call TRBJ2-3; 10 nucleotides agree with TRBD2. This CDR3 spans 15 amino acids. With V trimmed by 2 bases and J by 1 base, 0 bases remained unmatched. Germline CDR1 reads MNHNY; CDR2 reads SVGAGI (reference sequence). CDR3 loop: CASSYLAGGTDTQYF. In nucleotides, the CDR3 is TGTGCCAGCAGTTACCTAGCGGGGGGCACAGATACGCAGTATTTT.

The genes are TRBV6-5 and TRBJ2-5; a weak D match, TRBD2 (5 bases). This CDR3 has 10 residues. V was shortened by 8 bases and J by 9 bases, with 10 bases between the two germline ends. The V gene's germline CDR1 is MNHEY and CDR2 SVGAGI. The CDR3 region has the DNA TGTGCCAGCGGCCCGGGGTCCCAGTACTTC. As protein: CASGPGSQYF.

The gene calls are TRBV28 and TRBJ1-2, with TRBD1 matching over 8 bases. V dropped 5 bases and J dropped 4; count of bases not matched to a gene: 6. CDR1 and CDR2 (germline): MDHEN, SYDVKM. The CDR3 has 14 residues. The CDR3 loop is CASSPPDRAYGYTF. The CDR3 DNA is TGTGCCAGCAGTCCCCCGGACAGGGCCTATGGCTACACCTTC.